Below, 7 T cell receptor beta chains from the same sample are listed, as sequenced in a study of cytomegalovirus exposure and HLA in healthy donors. Both 60 Vbeta primers and 13 Jbeta primers went into the PCR. This table comes from immunoSEQ multiplex PCR, and its TCRdb copy is limited to in-frame clones, with some not included. The table shows approximately 140,000 clones, with roughly 78% occurring only once. Sequences were obtained from PBMCs. The receptors here all came from a man aged 25-45 years in good health and CMV-seronegative.

The chain employs TRBV18 and TRBJ1-2; no firm D call. V was pared by 6 bases and J by 5 bases, with 22 bases between. There are 16 residues in the CDR3. The germline gives CDR1 KGHSH, CDR2 LQKENI. The CDR3 DNA reads as TGTGCCAGCTCCCCCACCGAGTCACGGAGGGCATATGGCTACACCTTC. It encodes CASSPTESRRAYGYTF. The full variable domain, completed using reference TRBV18 and TRBJ1-2, is NAGVMQNPRHLVRRRGQEARLRCSPMKGHSHVYWYRQLPEEGLKFMVYLQKENIIDESGMPKERFSAEFPKEGPSILRIQQVVRGDSAAYFCASSPTESRRAYGYTFGSGTRLTVV.

The chain links TRBV5-1 to TRBJ2-3; 9 bases fit TRBD2. The length of the CDR3 is 17 residues. Trimming removed 4 bases from V and 3 bases from J; junction bases left unmatched: 12. Germline lookup yields CDR1 SGHRS and CDR2 YFSETQ. CDR3 amino acids: CASSAAGGRLGTDTQYF. As DNA, the CDR3 is TGCGCCAGCAGCGCCGCGGGAGGGAGACTAGGGACAGATACGCAGTATTTT.

V is TRBV10-1 and J is TRBJ1-4; the D gene is possibly TRBD1 (5 bases). Germline CDR1 and CDR2: WNHNN and SYGVQD (reference sequence). This CDR3 has 13 amino acids. The V gene lost 2 bases and the J gene lost 5 bases, with 6 bases spanning the gap. The DNA of the CDR3 is TGCGCCAGCAGTGAGAACAGGAATGAAAAACTGTTTTTT. This sequence encodes CASSENRNEKLFF.

J is TRBJ2-1 and V is TRBV30; D remains unclear. There are 12 residues in the CDR3. The germline CDR1 and CDR2 sequences are GTSNPN and SVGIG (reference sequence). V gave up 0 bases and J gave up 3 bases, with 3 bases separating them. The DNA of the CDR3 is TGTGCCTGGAGTGTACTCTACAATGAGCAGTTCTTC. Its translation: CAWSVLYNEQFF. Supplemented by reference TRBV30 and TRBJ2-1, the full variable domain reads SQTIHQWPATLVQPVGSPLSLECTVEGTSNPNLYWYRQAAGRGLQLLFYSVGIGQISSEVPQNLSASRPQDRQFILSSKKLLLSDSGFYLCAWSVLYNEQFFGPGTRLTVL.

The chain combines TRBV4-2 with TRBJ2-1; 7 bases line up with TRBD1. The CDR3 is made up of 17 amino acids. Germline V lookup: CDR1 LGHNA, CDR2 YNFKEQ. Trimming took 2 bases from V and 7 from J; bases not matched to a gene: 14. The CDR3 bases are TGTGCCAGCAGCCAACAACGCCAATGGACAGGAAATAATGAGCAGTTCTTC. This codes for CASSQQRQWTGNNEQFF.

V is TRBV10-2 and J is TRBJ1-3, with D tentatively TRBD1 (6 bases). Trimming shortened V by 6 bases and J by 1 base, and 13 bases separated the two germline ends. The CDR3 length is 15 residues. In germline, CDR1 is WSHSY, CDR2 SAAADI. The CDR3 reads CASRELQGSGNTIYF. The CDR3 DNA follows: TGCGCCAGCAGGGAATTACAGGGTTCTGGAAACACCATATATTTT.

The CDR3 sequence is CASSQGGQFYEQYF. The CDR3 DNA is TGTGCCAGCAGCCAAGGGGGGCAGTTCTACGAGCAGTACTTC. J is TRBJ2-7 and V is TRBV14; D might be TRBD1 (6 bases). Trimming removed 1 base at V and 3 bases at J, with 10 bases between. CDR3 size: 14 residues. Germline values: CDR1 SGHDN, CDR2 FVKESK. The variable domain in full, with the rest retrieved from reference TRBV14 and TRBJ2-7, is EAGVTQFPSHSVIEKGQTVTLRCDPISGHDNLYWYRRVMGKEIKFLLHFVKESKQDESGMPNNRFLAERTGGTYSTLKVQPAELEDSGVYFCASSQGGQFYEQYFGPGTRLTVT.